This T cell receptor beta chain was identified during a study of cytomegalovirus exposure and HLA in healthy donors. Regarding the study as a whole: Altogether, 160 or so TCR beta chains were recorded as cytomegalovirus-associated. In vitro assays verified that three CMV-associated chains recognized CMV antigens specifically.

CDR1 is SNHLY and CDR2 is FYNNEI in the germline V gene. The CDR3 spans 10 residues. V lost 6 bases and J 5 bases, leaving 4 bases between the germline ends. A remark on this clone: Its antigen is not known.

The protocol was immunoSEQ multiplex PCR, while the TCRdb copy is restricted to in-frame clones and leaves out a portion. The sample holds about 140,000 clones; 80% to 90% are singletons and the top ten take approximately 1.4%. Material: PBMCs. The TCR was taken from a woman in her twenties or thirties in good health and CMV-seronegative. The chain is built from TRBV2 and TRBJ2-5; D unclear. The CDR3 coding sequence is TGTGCCAGCAGCCGGGAGACCCAGTACTTC. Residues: CASSRETQYF. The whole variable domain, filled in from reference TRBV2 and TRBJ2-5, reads EPEVTQTPSHQVTQMGQEVILRCVPISNHLYFYWYRQILGQKVEFLVSFYNNEISEKSEIFDDQFSVERPDGSNFTLKIRSTKLEDSAMYFCASSRETQYFGPGTRLLVL.